Each of the 20 T cell receptor beta chains below was sequenced from the same sample in a study of CD8 T cells in ankylosing spondylitis. TCRdb called the 5' RACE reads again in MiXCR, with one record for every CDR3 protein. The sample records roughly 200,000 distinct CDR3 sequences, around 13% being singletons. Sequenced sample: blood, either unsorted or a sorted T cell fraction (not recorded which). All receptors come from a male donor with ankylosing spondylitis or in good health (not recorded which).

This clonotype was recorded at least ten times. The V call is TRBV27, the J call TRBJ2-7; 7 bases are a match to TRBD1. This CDR3 comprises 15 residues. J lost 2 bases, V lost 1 base, and 5 bases had no gene match. Germline V gene lookup returns CDR1 MNHEY and CDR2 SMNVEV (reference sequence). Written as DNA, the CDR3 is TGTGCCAGCAGTTTATATCCGGGGACAGCCTACGAGCAGTACTTC. This sequence encodes CASSLYPGTAYEQYF.

This clonotype was recorded many times. The chain couples TRBV7-9 to TRBJ2-5; D not resolved. CDR1 and CDR2 from the germline V gene are SEHNR and FQNEAQ (reference sequence). CDR3 length equals 11 residues. V was cut by 4 bases and J by 4 bases, with 4 bases left in between. Here the CDR3 DNA reads TGTGCCAGCAGCTACGGAGAGACCCAGTACTTC. Translating it yields CASSYGETQYF.

This clonotype showed up just once. This chain connects TRBV10-2 to TRBJ2-7, with 7 bases lining up with TRBD2. CDR3 size: 15 residues. V gave up 5 bases and J gave up 6 bases; unmatched junction bases: 13. Germline CDR1 reads WSHSY; CDR2 reads SAAADI. This CDR3 is CASSFLDRTGGEQYF. The CDR3 bases are TGCGCCAGCAGTTTCCTCGACCGGACGGGGGGCGAGCAGTACTTC.

This chain uses TRBV2 with TRBJ2-1; 9 bases fit TRBD2. Germline V gene sequence: CDR1 SNHLY, CDR2 FYNNEI. This CDR3 comprises 13 residues. After removal of 7 bases from V and 4 bases from J, the junction contained 2 bases not matched to a gene. Here the CDR3 DNA reads TGTGCCAGCACAGCGGGGGGATACAATGAGCAGTTCTTC. It specifies CASTAGGYNEQFF.

The table lists this clonotype with many counts. The chain is built from TRBV28 and TRBJ1-5, with a tentative D call TRBD1 (5 bases). CDR3 length equals 13 residues. Trimming took off 2 bases at V and 10 bases at J, with 12 bases between the two ends. The germline V gene encodes CDR1 MDHEN and CDR2 SYDVKM. The CDR3 nucleotides read TGTGCCAGCAGTTTACAGGCGGGGGAACCCCAGCATTTT. The encoded protein is CASSLQAGEPQHF.

The genes are TRBV4-1 and TRBJ1-6; TRBD1 is a possible D gene (5 bases). The CDR3 has 13 amino acids. V lost 4 bases, J lost 17 bases, and 18 bases lay in between. Germline CDR1 is MGHRA and CDR2 is YSYEKL. This chain's CDR3 is CASSRPPGPPIHF. DNA of the CDR3: TGCGCCAGCAGCCGCCCCCCGGGGCCGCCCATCCACTTT.

This clonotype was counted between two and nine times. This chain uses TRBV4-1 with TRBJ2-1; perhaps TRBD2 as D (6 bases). This CDR3 has 16 amino acids. Germline CDR1 is MGHRA and CDR2 is YSYEKL. Between the trimmed V and J ends, which lost 5 bases and 0 bases, there was a span of 14 bases. The CDR3 DNA sequence: TGCGCCAGCAGCGCATTAGCGGCCGACTCCTACAATGAGCAGTTCTTC. Translating gives CASSALAADSYNEQFF.

The V and J genes are TRBV15 and TRBJ2-3; 12 bases fit TRBD2. V was clipped by 0 bases and J by 3 bases; unmatched bases: 16. The CDR3 is 21 amino acids. Germline assignment: CDR1 LNHNV and CDR2 YYDKDF (reference sequence). In nucleotides, the CDR3 is TGTGCCACCAGCAGAGATCCCAGAACTAGCGGGGGGTTTTTTAGGACAGATACGCAGTATTTT. Encoded protein: CATSRDPRTSGGFFRTDTQYF. Full variable domain (outside the CDR3, taken from reference TRBV15 and TRBJ2-3): DAMVIQNPRYQVTQFGKPVTLSCSQTLNHNVMYWYQQKSSQAPKLLFHYYDKDFNNEADTPDNFQSRRPNTSFCFLDIRSPGLGDTAMYLCATSRDPRTSGGFFRTDTQYFGPGTRLTVL.

This clonotype appeared many times. The rearrangement joins TRBV3-1 to TRBJ2-2; tentatively, D is TRBD1 or TRBD2 (5 bases each). Germline CDR1 is LGHDT and CDR2 is YNNKEL (reference sequence). The CDR3 spans 15 residues. Trimming removed 6 bases from V and 4 bases from J, with 15 bases in between. DNA for the CDR3: TGTGCCAGCAGTCAGGGAAAGGACTTCACCGGGGAGCTGTTTTTT. As protein: CASSQGKDFTGELFF.

This rearrangement joins TRBV7-9 to TRBJ2-7, with 10 bases identical to TRBD2. Germline assignment: CDR1 SEHNR and CDR2 FQNEAQ (reference sequence). V trimming: 4 bases; J trimming: 2 bases; junction bases outside the gene matches: 2. This CDR3 has 14 amino acids. Here the CDR3 DNA reads TGTGCCAGCAGCTCCAGCGGGAGGGCCTACGAGCAGTACTTC. It encodes CASSSSGRAYEQYF.

By frequency in the sample, this clonotype is medium-sized (0.01 to 0.1%). The rearrangement joins TRBV7-9 to TRBJ1-1; no clear D gene. The CDR3 is 13 residues long. V shed 5 bases and J shed 7 bases, with 14 bases lying between them. CDR1 is SEHNR and CDR2 is FQNEAQ in the germline V gene (reference sequence). CDR3: CASSPPGGSEAFF. As DNA, the CDR3 is TGTGCCAGCAGCCCCCCAGGCGGGAGTGAAGCTTTCTTT.

This clonotype was seen more than once but under ten times. V is TRBV30 and J is TRBJ1-5; no clear D. There are 13 residues in the CDR3. Germline-derived CDR1 and CDR2 are GTSNPN and SVGIG (reference sequence). Trimming removed 4 bases at V and 0 bases at J, with 7 bases between. In nucleotides, the CDR3 is TGTGCCTGGATCGGCTTTAGCAATCAGCCCCAGCATTTT. It specifies CAWIGFSNQPQHF.

V usage is TRBV7-7 and J usage is TRBJ2-3; D ambiguous. The CDR3 has 13 amino acids. Germline-derived CDR1 and CDR2 are SSHAT and FNYEAQ (reference sequence). V lost 0 bases and J 4 bases, leaving 5 bases between the germline ends. CDR3 protein: CASSLATSDTQYF. The CDR3 nucleotides read TGTGCCAGCAGCTTAGCAACCTCAGATACGCAGTATTTT. Full variable domain (outside the CDR3, taken from reference TRBV7-7 and TRBJ2-3): GAGVSQSPRYKVTKRGQDVTLRCDPISSHATLYWYQQALGQGPEFLTYFNYEAQPDKSGLPSDRFSAERPEGSISTLTIQRTEQRDSAMYRCASSLATSDTQYFGPGTRLTVL.

This clonotype was counted ten times or more. The chain joins TRBV5-1 to TRBJ2-1, with TRBD2 matching over 8 bases. Trimming took 0 bases from V and 6 from J; bases not matched to a gene: 5. CDR3 length: 15 residues. Per germline, CDR1 SGHRS and CDR2 YFSETQ. CDR3 region: CASSLDLGGGNEQFF. CDR3 in DNA: TGCGCCAGCAGCTTGGACCTCGGGGGGGGCAATGAGCAGTTCTTC.

The table lists this clonotype with many counts. The chain uses TRBV6-1 and TRBJ1-1, with unresolved D. V lost 11 bases, J lost 0 bases, and 13 bases lay in between. The CDR3 totals 13 residues. Germline V CDR1 and CDR2: MNHNS, SASEGT. Here the CDR3 DNA reads TGTGCCGGAGGATCGGCAATGAACACTGAAGCTTTCTTT. It encodes CAGGSAMNTEAFF.

The V call is TRBV19, the J call TRBJ2-1, with 7 nucleotides matching TRBD1. Losses at the gene ends were 2 bases for V and 6 bases for J; bases not matched to a gene: 4. CDR3 length: 14 amino acids. Germline CDR1 LNHDA, CDR2 SQIVND (reference sequence). For the CDR3, the DNA is TGTGCCAGTAGTATAATCCCAGGGGGCAATGAGCAGTTCTTC. Protein sequence: CASSIIPGGNEQFF.

The rearrangement links TRBV7-2 to TRBJ2-7, with 8 nucleotides matching TRBD2. Trimming at V came to 1 base and at J to 4 bases, leaving 6 bases not matched to a gene. Germline V gene data show CDR1 as SGHTA and CDR2 as FQGNSA. The CDR3 has 15 residues. This chain's CDR3 is CASSLEVTSAYEQYF. Here the CDR3 DNA reads TGTGCCAGCAGCTTAGAGGTGACTAGCGCGTACGAGCAGTACTTC.

The chain has TRBV7-9 and TRBJ2-3; D might be TRBD1 (6 bases). Germline CDR1 reads SEHNR; CDR2 reads FQNEAQ (reference sequence). Trimming cost V 1 base and J 3 bases, with 11 bases left between them. There are 15 residues in the CDR3. This CDR3 reads CASSLVLGATDTQYF. The CDR3 DNA reads TGTGCCAGCAGCTTAGTACTGGGGGCGACAGATACGCAGTATTTT.

The chain employs TRBV27 and TRBJ2-2; no clear D. V lost 1 base and J 6 bases, leaving 12 bases between the germline ends. The CDR3 is 15 residues long. CDR1 and CDR2 from the germline V gene are MNHEY and SMNVEV (reference sequence). The CDR3 region has the DNA TGTGCCAGCAGTTTATTTTTTCACAGCTCCGGGGAGCTGTTTTTT. This translates into CASSLFFHSSGELFF.

The sample holds a few counts of this clonotype. The V gene is TRBV12-3 or TRBV12-4, the J gene TRBJ1-1; D not resolved. V lost 5 bases and J 2 bases, leaving 15 bases between the germline ends. The CDR3 is 15 amino acids. In DNA, the CDR3 is TGTGCCAGCAGTCGGGTGGGAGAGGGAAACACTGAAGCTTTCTTT. It is translated as CASSRVGEGNTEAFF.